These 13 T cell receptor beta chains came from one sample sequenced in a study of blood T cell repertoires in COVID-19. This table comes from immunoSEQ multiplex PCR, and its TCRdb copy is limited to in-frame clones, with some not included. This table has 200,000 to 250,000 clones, roughly 86% appearing once. The sample taken for sequencing was PBMCs or T cells enriched from blood (not recorded which). The receptors were sampled from a man aged 18 to 30 with acute COVID-19.

The chain is built from TRBV4-3 and TRBJ2-7, with 8 bases fitting TRBD2. CDR3 length: 15 amino acids. Germline V gives CDR1 LGHNA, CDR2 YSLEER. The V segment lost 5 bases and the J segment 0 bases; nucleotides outside the gene matches: 6. The CDR3 coding sequence is TGCGCCAGCAGCTATGAGCGGGAGAGCTCCTACGAGCAGTACTTC. Protein product: CASSYERESSYEQYF.

The chain joins TRBV6-4 to TRBJ2-1; D is possibly TRBD1 (6 bases). This CDR3 comprises 13 residues. Trimming left V 2 bases short and J 9 bases short, with 11 bases between. Germline V gene data show CDR1 as MRHNA and CDR2 as SNTAGT. This chain's CDR3 is CASSDGRGFEQFF. CDR3 nucleotides: TGTGCCAGCAGTGACGGCAGGGGATTTGAGCAGTTCTTC.

The CDR3 protein is CASSQEQGAVQPQHF. For the CDR3, the DNA is TGCGCCAGCAGCCAAGAACAGGGGGCGGTTCAGCCCCAGCATTTT. The rearrangement uses TRBV4-1 and TRBJ1-5; TRBD1 matches at 9 bases. Trimming took 0 bases from V and 6 from J; bases not matched to a gene: 3. In germline, CDR1 is MGHRA, CDR2 YSYEKL. The CDR3 contains 15 residues.

The chain carries TRBV4-2 and TRBJ1-1, with a possible D match to TRBD1 (6 bases). The CDR3 runs to 16 residues. The V end lost 0 bases, the J end lost 5 bases, and 16 bases lay between the germline ends. The germline CDR1 and CDR2 sequences are LGHNA and YNFKEQ. The CDR3 nucleotides are TGTGCCAGCAGCCAAGACGAGGGAAATCAGGGGACTGAAGCTTTCTTT. Protein: CASSQDEGNQGTEAFF.

The chain uses TRBV9 and TRBJ2-1; 9 nucleotides agree with TRBD2. The CDR3 totals 15 residues. V lost 4 bases and J lost 3; bases outside the gene matches: 5. The germline gives CDR1 SGDLS, CDR2 YYNGEE. The CDR3 here is CASSSGREGYNEQFF. As DNA, the CDR3 is TGTGCCAGCAGCTCGGGGCGGGAGGGCTACAATGAGCAGTTCTTC. The entire variable domain, with the rest obtained from reference TRBV9 and TRBJ2-1, is as follows: DSGVTQTPKHLITATGQRVTLRCSPRSGDLSVYWYQQSLDQGLQFLIQYYNGEERAKGNILERFSAQQFPDLHSELNLSSLELGDSALYFCASSSGREGYNEQFFGPGTRLTVL.

The genes are TRBV4-2 and TRBJ2-1, with a weak D call TRBD2 (6 bases). V gave up 8 bases and J gave up 8 bases, with 19 bases separating them. Per germline, CDR1 LGHNA and CDR2 YNFKEQ. The CDR3 contains 14 residues. The CDR3 nucleotides read TGTGCCAGCGCCTACTCCGGTGGGGAGGATGAGCAGTTCTTC. It codes for CASAYSGGEDEQFF.

The chain recombines TRBV2 with TRBJ2-3, with a tentative D call TRBD2 (6 bases). The CDR3 loop spans 15 amino acids. Germline-derived CDR1 and CDR2 are SNHLY and FYNNEI. The V and J ends lost 6 bases and 0 bases respectively, with 13 bases between them. In DNA form, the CDR3 reads TGTGCCAGCAGCCCGGTTAGCGGTAGCACAGATACGCAGTATTTT. Translated, it gives CASSPVSGSTDTQYF.

The chain couples TRBV5-3 to TRBJ2-7, with TRBD2 matching over 7 bases. TRBV5-3 is given ORF status, its function remaining uncertain. The CDR3 has 10 amino acids. Trimming took 10 bases from V and 6 from J; bases not matched to a gene: 4. The CDR3 spells CAGGRGEQYF. CDR3 in DNA: TGTGCCGGGGGGAGGGGCGAGCAGTACTTC.

The chain's CDR3 is CASSTRQGSQPQHF. For the CDR3, the DNA is TGTGCCAGTAGTACCCGACAGGGAAGTCAGCCCCAGCATTTT. This chain uses TRBV19 with TRBJ1-5; TRBD1 aligns across 7 bases. Germline values: CDR1 LNHDA, CDR2 SQIVND (reference sequence). V lost 4 bases to trimming and J lost 6 bases; unmatched junction nucleotides: 6. The CDR3 spans 14 residues.

This clone was observed a single time. The chain employs TRBV4-1 and TRBJ2-1; no firm D call. The CDR3 runs 13 residues. Between the trimmed V and J ends, which lost 0 bases and 6 bases, there was a span of 6 bases. Germline CDR1 and CDR2: MGHRA and YSYEKL. In nucleotides, the CDR3 is TGCGCCAGCAGCCAAGAGCTATTCAATGAGCAGTTCTTC. Translating it yields CASSQELFNEQFF.

This clone was observed a single time. The chain joins TRBV27 to TRBJ2-5; 9 bases are a match to TRBD2. Germline trimming cut 4 bases from V and 2 bases from J; bases unmatched to any gene: 8. The CDR3 is made up of 16 amino acids. CDR1 MNHEY and CDR2 SMNVEV come from the germline V gene (reference sequence). The CDR3, as DNA: TGTGCCAGCAGTTCCCCTAGCGGGAAACATCAAGAGACCCAGTACTTC. Translation: CASSSPSGKHQETQYF.

This rearrangement joins TRBV4-1 to TRBJ1-5, with 8 positions matching TRBD1. The CDR3 sequence is 15 residues long. The junction had 3 bases not matched to a gene; V was cut back by 2 bases and J by 3 bases. In germline, CDR1 is MGHRA, CDR2 YSYEKL. For the CDR3, the DNA is TGCGCCAGCAGCCAACCGGACAGGGACAATCAGCCCCAGCATTTT. Its translation: CASSQPDRDNQPQHF.

Concerning this clone itself: At one boundary the junction diverges from the germline segment, which might be a read error. The chain joins TRBV19 to TRBJ1-4; no clear D. The CDR3 has 16 amino acids. In germline, CDR1 is LNHDA, CDR2 SQIVND (reference sequence). The CDR3 spells CASRPDLGSSNEKLFF. In DNA, the CDR3 is TGTGCCAGTAGGCCAGACCTCGGGTCCTCTAACGAAAAACTGTTTTTT.